The 5 T cell receptor beta chains reported below all come from one sample, sequenced in a study of patients and donors after allogeneic stem cell transplantation. TCRdb re-derived calls from the RT-PCR reads in MiXCR, one entry per CDR3 protein. The sample gives about a million distinct CDR3 sequences, approximately 18% of which show up once; 6% is in the top ten. Sequenced sample: blood, either unsorted or a sorted T cell fraction (not recorded which). These receptors came from a human donor who was either an allogeneic HSCT recipient or a stem cell or donor lymphocyte infusion donor (not recorded which). It is not recorded whose cells these are; they may come from a transplant donor.

This clonotype was detected a few times. The chain links TRBV28 to TRBJ2-3, with 9 bases fitting TRBD1. The trim removed 6 bases at V and 5 bases at J, leaving 9 bases unmatched. The CDR3 is 15 residues long. Germline V gene lookup returns CDR1 MDHEN and CDR2 SYDVKM. CDR3 nucleotides: TGTGCCAGCAGGGGAAGGGACAGGGCGGAAGATACGCAGTATTTT. It translates to CASRGRDRAEDTQYF. The full variable domain, its missing parts supplied by reference TRBV28 and TRBJ2-3, is DVKVTQSSRYLVKRTGEKVFLECVQDMDHENMFWYRQDPGLGLRLIYFSYDVKMKEKGDIPEGYSVSREKKERFSLILESASTNQTSMYLCASRGRDRAEDTQYFGPGTRLTVL.

This clonotype was picked up a small number of times. This rearrangement joins TRBV10-3 to TRBJ1-1; D is possibly TRBD1 (5 bases). The CDR3 is made up of 16 amino acids. The V end was cut by 5 bases, the J end by 1 base, with 17 bases between. Per germline, CDR1 ENHRY and CDR2 SYGVKD. In DNA form, the CDR3 reads TGTGCCATCAGTCAGGCTCGAACGGGGCCGAACACTGAAGCTTTCTTT. Its translation is CAISQARTGPNTEAFF.

This clonotype was seen a handful of times. This chain uses TRBV20-1 with TRBJ1-2; D is unresolved. CDR1 is DFQATT and CDR2 is SNEGSKA in the germline V gene (reference sequence). The CDR3 length is 13 residues. Trimming stripped 0 bases from V and 4 bases from J, with 9 bases between. CDR3 DNA sequence: TGCAGTGCTAGAGATCGAGGACCCTATGGCTACACCTTC. It yields the protein CSARDRGPYGYTF.

V usage is TRBV24-1 and J usage is TRBJ2-1; D is unresolved. The CDR3 has 12 amino acids. The germline V gene encodes CDR1 KGHDR and CDR2 SFDVKD. V was clipped by 4 bases and J by 9 bases, with 9 bases between them. For the CDR3, the DNA is TGTGCCACCAGTGAAGACCTAACTGAGCAGTTCTTC. Protein sequence: CATSEDLTEQFF.

The sample holds a few counts of this clonotype. The genes are TRBV4-3 and TRBJ1-1; D remains ambiguous. CDR3 length: 16 amino acids. CDR1 is LGHNA and CDR2 is YSLEER in the germline V gene. Trimming removed 1 base from V and 3 bases from J, with 15 bases in between. The CDR3 reads CASSQVGLGGDTEAFF. The CDR3 DNA is TGCGCCAGCAGCCAAGTGGGGTTAGGCGGGGACACTGAAGCTTTCTTT.